The sequence of this T cell receptor beta chain was determined in a study of siplizumab effects on memory and regulatory T cells. General observations from the study: No naive or memory phenotype could be assigned to roughly 75-95% of proliferating clones. Naive T cells were seemingly more diverse than memory cells, and major contributions to the alloresponse seemed to be made by them. Some alloreactive sequences were traceable to unstimulated CD4+ memory cells, and siplizumab significantly reduced them.

About this clone itself: Its matching antigen is unknown.

The repertoire was sequenced with immunoSEQ multiplex PCR; TCRdb's copy has only in-frame clones and lacks some. Of some 87,000 clones detected, over 80% appear once; the ten largest clones hold about 16%. The J segment lost 8 bases and the V segment lost 4 bases, leaving 6 bases of the junction unmatched. Germline V gene lookup returns CDR1 MNHNS and CDR2 SASEGT. The CDR3 is 14 amino acids. V usage is TRBV6-1 and J usage is TRBJ1-1; 11 nucleotides match TRBD1. Sequenced input: CD4+ T cells sorted from blood. The TCR was taken from a human donor in good health. The CDR3 sequence: CASSARDRGSEAFF. In DNA form, the CDR3 reads TGTGCCAGCAGTGCCCGGGACAGGGGGAGCGAAGCTTTCTTT.